The source of this TCR beta chain is a study of T cell responses to AZD1222 COVID-19 vaccine. Germline V CDR1 and CDR2: SGHDT, YYEEEE. V was cut by 0 bases and J by 8 bases, with 11 bases left in between. The CDR3 sequence is 13 residues long. Sequencing was performed with immunoSEQ multiplex PCR; in TCRdb, only in-frame clones are kept and a portion is missing. In the table there are roughly 150,000 clones, approximately 89% of which are singletons. Here the sequenced sample was peripheral blood, taken on day 0 of MenACWY control vaccination. The receptor comes from an adult in good health. The V call is TRBV5-6, the J call TRBJ1-2, with D maybe TRBD1 (6 bases). In DNA, the CDR3 is TGTGCCAGCAGCTTGGCGAGGCAGGGGGGCTACACCTTC. It specifies CASSLARQGGYTF.